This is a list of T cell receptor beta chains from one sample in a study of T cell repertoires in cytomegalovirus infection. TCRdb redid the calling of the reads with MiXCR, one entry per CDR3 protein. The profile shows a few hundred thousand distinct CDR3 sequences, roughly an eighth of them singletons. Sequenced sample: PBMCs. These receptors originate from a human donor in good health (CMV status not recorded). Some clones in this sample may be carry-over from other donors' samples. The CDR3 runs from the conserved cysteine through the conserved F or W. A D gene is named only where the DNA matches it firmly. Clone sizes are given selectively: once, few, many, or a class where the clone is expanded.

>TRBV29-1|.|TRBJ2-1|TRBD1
TGCAGCGTTGCCTCTTCCGGGACAGGGAGTTACAATGAGCAGTTCTTC
CSVASSGTGSYNEQFF
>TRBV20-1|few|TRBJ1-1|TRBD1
TGCAGTGCCGGGACAGGGTCCCCTGAAGCTTTCTTT
CSAGTGSPEAFF
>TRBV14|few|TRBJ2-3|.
TGTGCCAGCCGGAAGAGAGGGGAAGAGGCGCAGTATTTT
CASRKRGEEAQYF
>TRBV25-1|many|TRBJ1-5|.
TGTGCCAGCAGTGGATACAGTAATCAGCCCCAGCATTTT
CASSGYSNQPQHF
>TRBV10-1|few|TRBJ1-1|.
TGCGCCAGCAGTGACCATTTGGCCCCGAGTACTGAAGCTTTCTTT
CASSDHLAPSTEAFF
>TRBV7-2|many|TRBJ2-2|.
TGTGCCAGCAGCCCCTTAGGGGGAGACGTCGGGGAGCTGTTTTTT
CASSPLGGDVGELFF
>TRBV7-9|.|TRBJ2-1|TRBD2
TGTGCCAGCGGCTTGAGCGGGGGTCAGTTCTTC
CASGLSGGQFF
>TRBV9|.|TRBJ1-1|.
TGTGCCAGCAGACCCGGCCCCGAAAGCACTGAAGCTTTCTTT
CASRPGPESTEAFF
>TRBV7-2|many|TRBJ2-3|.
TGTGCCAGCAGCTTAGCGGGGGGCCTCAATACGCAGTATTTT
CASSLAGGLNTQYF
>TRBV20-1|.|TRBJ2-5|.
TGCAGTGCTAACACTGACAGCCAAGAGACCCAGTACTTC
CSANTDSQETQYF
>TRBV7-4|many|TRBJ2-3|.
TGTGCCAGCAGCTCCCTACTAGGGGGGTACACAGATACGCAGTATTTT
CASSSLLGGYTDTQYF
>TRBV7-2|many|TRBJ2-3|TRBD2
TGTGCCAGCAGCTTAGGAGCGGGGAAACTCACAGATACGCAGTATTTT
CASSLGAGKLTDTQYF
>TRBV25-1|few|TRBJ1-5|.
TGTGCCAGCAGTGAGACTGAGCCCTTTAGCAATCAGCCCCAGCATTTT
CASSETEPFSNQPQHF
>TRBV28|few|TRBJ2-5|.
TGTGCCAGCAGTCTCCAGGGAGTGCGAGAGACCCAGTACTTC
CASSLQGVRETQYF
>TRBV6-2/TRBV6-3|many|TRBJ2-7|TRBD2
TGTGCCAGCAGTTATACCAGCGGGGGCCCTCTCGAGCAGTACTTC
CASSYTSGGPLEQYF
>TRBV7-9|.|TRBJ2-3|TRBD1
TGTGCCAGCAGCCCGGGACAGGGGCACACAGATACGCAGTATTTT
CASSPGQGHTDTQYF
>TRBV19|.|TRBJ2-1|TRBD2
TGTGCCAGTAGCACTAGCGGGAGGCCCCGCTCCTACAATGAGCAGTTCTTC
CASSTSGRPRSYNEQFF
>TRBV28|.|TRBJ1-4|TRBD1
TGTGCCAGCAGTTTTCTACGGACAGGGGCTGTTGAAAAACTGTTTTTT
CASSFLRTGAVEKLFF
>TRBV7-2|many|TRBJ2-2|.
TGTGCCAGCAGCTTGTCCAGGGGCACCGGGGAGCTGTTTTTT
CASSLSRGTGELFF
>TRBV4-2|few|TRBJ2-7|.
TGTGCCAGCAGCTTCCGTCAGGAGGCAGGGGTCCACGAGCAGTACTTC
CASSFRQEAGVHEQYF
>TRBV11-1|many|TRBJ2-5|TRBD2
TGTGCCAGCAGCTTACTAGCGGGGGCCCCGCGGACCCAGTACTTC
CASSLLAGAPRTQYF
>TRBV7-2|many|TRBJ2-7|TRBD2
TGTGCCAGCAGCTTCCTAGCGGGAGATTTGGGCTCCTACGAGCAGTACTTC
CASSFLAGDLGSYEQYF
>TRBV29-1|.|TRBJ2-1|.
TGCAGCGTTGAAGATGGCACCCATGAGCAGTTCTTC
CSVEDGTHEQFF
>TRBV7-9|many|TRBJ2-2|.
TGTGCCAGCAGCTTCCCCGGGGAGCTGTTTTTT
CASSFPGELFF
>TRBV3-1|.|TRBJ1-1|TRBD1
TGTGCCAGCAGCTCCCCCGGACAGGCCGTGAGATTTTTT
CASSSPGQAVRFF
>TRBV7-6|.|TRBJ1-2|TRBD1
TGTGCCAGCAGCTTACGGGCCCTCCAGGGGGATTACTATGGCTACACCTTC
CASSLRALQGDYYGYTF
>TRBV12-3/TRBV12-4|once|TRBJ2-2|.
TGTGCCATTCCCGGGGAGCCGAACACCGGGGAGCTGTTTTTT
CAIPGEPNTGELFF
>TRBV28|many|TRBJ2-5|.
TGTGCCTGCCTGCCTAGGCGGGAAGAGACCCAGTACTTC
CACLPRREETQYF
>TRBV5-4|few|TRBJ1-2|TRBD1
TGTGCCAGCAGCTCCGGGACAGGGAGATTGGGAAACTATGGCTACACCTTC
CASSSGTGRLGNYGYTF
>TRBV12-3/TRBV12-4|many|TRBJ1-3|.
TGTGCCAGCAGTTTCATCCTTACGGGTTCCGGAAACACCATATATTTT
CASSFILTGSGNTIYF
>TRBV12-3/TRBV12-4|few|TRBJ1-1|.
TGTGCCAGCGGAAAAACGCGACAGAGCGTAGACACTGAAGCTTTCTTT
CASGKTRQSVDTEAFF
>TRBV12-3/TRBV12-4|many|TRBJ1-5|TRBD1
TGTGCCAGCAGTCTCTCGACAGGGAATCAGCCCCAGCATTTT
CASSLSTGNQPQHF
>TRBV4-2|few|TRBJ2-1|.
TGTGCCAGCAGCGCTGCCGCGGACAATGAGCAGTTCTTC
CASSAAADNEQFF
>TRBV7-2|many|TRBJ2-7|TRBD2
TGTGCCAGCAGCTCGCTAGCGGGAGTCGGCGAGCAGTACTTC
CASSSLAGVGEQYF
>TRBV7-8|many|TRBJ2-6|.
TGTGCCAGCAGCTCAGGACGGTTATCTGGGGCCAACGTCCTGACTTTC
CASSSGRLSGANVLTF
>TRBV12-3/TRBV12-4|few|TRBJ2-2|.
TGTGCCAGCAGTTTAACGTCCGGGGAGCTGTTTTTT
CASSLTSGELFF
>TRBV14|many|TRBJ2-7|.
TGTGCCAGCAGCCTGAGCGCACACCCTTACTACGAGCAGTACTTC
CASSLSAHPYYEQYF